This T cell receptor beta chain was retrieved from a study of Graves' ophthalmopathy and Graves' hyperthyroidism. The germline gives CDR1 SGHTA, CDR2 FQGNSA. This CDR3 comprises 15 residues. V was clipped by 5 bases and J by 4 bases, with 15 bases between them. The study, taken as a whole, reports: Distinction of ophthalmopathy from stable hyperthyroidism by a 13-signature model reached approximately 90% sensitivity and 81.08% specificity.

This clonotype was counted many times. Its antigen remains unknown. Ophthalmopathy donors' eye disease showed moderate-to-severe activity, CAS of at least 3, NOSPECS of at least 4 and duration under 3 months. Amplification of the TCR beta CDR3 regions used RNA transcripts (as template). The library came from an HTBI-primed first-round RT-PCR and a second-round multiplex PCR. One entry per CDR3 protein results from TCRdb running MiXCR on the multiplex PCR reads. This table holds 350,000 to 400,000 distinct CDR3 sequences, around 18% found once. The sequenced sample consisted of peripheral blood. The chain couples TRBV7-2 to TRBJ2-4; D may be TRBD1 (6 bases). This receptor was taken from a woman in her late teens or twenties with Graves' ophthalmopathy. The CDR3, as DNA: TGTGCCAGCAGCGCAACGATAGGACAGAAAAACATTCAGTACTTC. It is translated as CASSATIGQKNIQYF.